This is a list of T cell receptor beta chains from one sample in a study of PD-1 blockade in classical Hodgkin lymphoma. Some clones are missing from TCRdb's copy, which holds only in-frame ones; the method was immunoSEQ multiplex PCR. Of around 91,000 clones detected, more than 80% appear once; the ten largest clones hold approximately 15%. This specimen was peripheral blood mononuclear cells (PBMCs), taken before the second cycle of nivolumab. The receptors derive from a human donor with classical Hodgkin lymphoma. Each CDR3 is given with its conserved first and last residue. The D gene is left open where the match is weak. Clone size, where shown, is once, few, many, or a class for clones that have expanded.

few | . | TRBJ2-2 | TRBV19 | TGTGCCACGGTTAGCGGTCGGCACCGGGAGCTGTTTTTT | CATVSGRHRELFF
. | . | TRBJ1-1 | TRBV6-5 | TGTGCCAGCAGTTTGGGACGGGTGAACACTGAAGCTTTCTTT | CASSLGRVNTEAFF
. | . | TRBJ1-1 | TRBV25-1 | TGTGCCAGCAGTGACCCCGTTATGAACACTGAAGCTTTCTTT | CASSDPVMNTEAFF
. | . | TRBJ1-3 | TRBV28 | TGTGCCAGCAGTTTCAGGGGAAACACCATATATTTT | CASSFRGNTIYF
once | TRBD1 | TRBJ1-2 | TRBV28 | TGTGCCGCAGGAGACAGGGGGTATGGCTACACCTTC | CAAGDRGYGYTF
. | . | TRBJ2-1 | TRBV29-1 | TGCAGCGTTGGAGAGGCCTATGAGCAGTTCTTC | CSVGEAYEQFF
. | . | TRBJ2-1 | TRBV5-1 | TGCGCCAGCGCAATAGGGTCACTCTACAATGAGCAGTTCTTC | CASAIGSLYNEQFF
. | . | TRBJ2-3 | TRBV9 | TGTGCCAGCAGCGTAGGCAGAACAGATACGCAGTATTTT | CASSVGRTDTQYF
. | . | TRBJ1-4 | TRBV27 | TGTGCCAGCTGGCTCAGATGGGGGGCTAATGAAAAACTGTTTTTT | CASWLRWGANEKLFF
. | . | TRBJ2-1 | TRBV6-1 | TGTGCCAGCAGCCACTACTACAATGAGCAGTTCTTC | CASSHYYNEQFF
. | TRBD1 | TRBJ2-5 | TRBV11-2 | TGTGCCAGCAGCACGACAGGGGTAGAGACCCAGTACTTC | CASSTTGVETQYF
once | TRBD2 | TRBJ2-1 | TRBV30 | TGTGCCTGGAACGGCGGGAGGGCCATGACTGAGCAGTTCTTC | CAWNGGRAMTEQFF
. | . | TRBJ2-7 | TRBV7-2 | TGTGCCAGCAGCTTAGAGGTCGGGTACGAGCAGTACTTC | CASSLEVGYEQYF
few | TRBD2 | TRBJ2-2 | TRBV7-2 | TGTGCCAGCAGCTCCCGTCGAGCGGGAGATGGGGGGACCGGGGAGCTGTTTTTT | CASSSRRAGDGGTGELFF
. | . | TRBJ1-2 | TRBV19 | TGTGCCAGTAGCCAAAGACAGTACCCGAATCTCAACTATGGCTACACCTTC | CASSQRQYPNLNYGYTF
. | . | TRBJ1-1 | TRBV5-6 | TGTGCCAGCAGCTCCGTCGGCGGGGCTCGGAACACTGAAGCTTTCTTT | CASSSVGGARNTEAFF
. | . | TRBJ1-1 | TRBV5-1 | TGCGCCAGCAGCTTGATTGGGAACACTGAAGCTTTCTTT | CASSLIGNTEAFF